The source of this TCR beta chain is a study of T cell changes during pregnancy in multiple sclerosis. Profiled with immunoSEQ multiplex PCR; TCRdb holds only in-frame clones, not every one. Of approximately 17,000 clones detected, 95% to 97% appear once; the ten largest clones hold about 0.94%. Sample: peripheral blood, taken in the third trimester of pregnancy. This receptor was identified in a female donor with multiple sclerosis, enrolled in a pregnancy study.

The CDR3 protein is CSVEAAGVNTEAFF. CDR3 DNA sequence: TGCAGCGTTGAAGCGGCAGGGGTGAACACTGAAGCTTTCTTT. The chain couples TRBV29-1 to TRBJ1-1; maybe TRBD1 (6 bases). The V and J ends lost 1 base and 0 bases respectively, with 9 bases between them. The CDR3 is 14 residues long. The germline V gene has CDR1 SQVTM and CDR2 ANQGSEA. The whole variable domain, remainder taken from reference TRBV29-1 and TRBJ1-1, is SAVISQKPSRDICQRGTSLTIQCQVDSQVTMMFWYRQQPGQSLTLIATANQGSEATYESGFVIDKFPISRPNLTFSTLTVSNMSPEDSSIYLCSVEAAGVNTEAFFGQGTRLTVV.